Shown below are 25 T cell receptor beta chains from a single sample sequenced in a study of blood T cell repertoires in COVID-19. The data were produced by immunoSEQ multiplex PCR, yet TCRdb's version contains in-frame clones alone and is incomplete. The sample carries 400,000 to 450,000 clones, 80% to 95% recorded once. Material: PBMCs or T cells enriched from blood (not recorded which). The receptors derive from a man younger than 35 who had recovered from COVID-19.

CDR3 DNA sequence: TGTGCCAGCAGCTGGGGAGGGATGAACACTGAAGCTTTCTTT. Translated, it gives CASSWGGMNTEAFF. The J gene is TRBJ1-1, the V gene TRBV5-5, with D uncertain. The CDR3 loop spans 14 amino acids. Germline V gene data show CDR1 as SGHKS and CDR2 as YYEKEE (reference sequence). V shed 3 bases and J shed 0 bases, with 9 bases lying between them.

Here the CDR3 DNA reads TGTGCCACCAGCTATCTGACAGGTGACTATGGCTACACCTTC. It specifies CATSYLTGDYGYTF. The chain carries TRBV15 and TRBJ1-2; the D gene is possibly TRBD1 (6 bases). The CDR3 has 14 residues. Germline V gene sequence: CDR1 LNHNV, CDR2 YYDKDF (reference sequence). Trimming removed 5 bases at V and 3 bases at J, with 13 bases between.

This sequence joins TRBV7-9 and TRBJ1-2; TRBD1 might be the D (6 bases). Germline lookup yields CDR1 SEHNR and CDR2 FQNEAQ (reference sequence). CDR3 length: 13 amino acids. The V and J ends lost 5 bases and 2 bases respectively, with 9 bases between them. The CDR3 region is CASSRDKNYGYTF. The CDR3 DNA reads as TGTGCCAGCAGCCGGGACAAAAACTATGGCTACACCTTC.

The chain uses TRBV6-5 and TRBJ2-1, with 7 bases matching TRBD1. Trimming removed 8 bases from V and 6 bases from J; junction bases left unmatched: 4. CDR3 length equals 12 residues. Germline V gene sequence: CDR1 MNHEY, CDR2 SVGAGI. The CDR3 sequence is CASSWTGNEQFF. As DNA, the CDR3 is TGTGCCAGCTCTTGGACAGGCAATGAGCAGTTCTTC.

This chain connects TRBV19 to TRBJ1-1; D is unclear. Germline V gene sequence: CDR1 LNHDA, CDR2 SQIVND (reference sequence). The V and J ends lost 2 bases and 1 base respectively, with 5 bases between them. The CDR3 contains 13 residues. The CDR3 region has the DNA TGTGCCAGTAGTATACGAGCGAACACTGAAGCTTTCTTT. It codes for CASSIRANTEAFF.

The chain carries TRBV30 and TRBJ1-4; 9 nucleotides line up with TRBD1. This CDR3 has 15 residues. The V and J ends lost 4 bases and 6 bases, in that order; junction bases with no gene match: 9. The germline CDR1 and CDR2 sequences are GTSNPN and SVGIG (reference sequence). CDR3 bases: TGTGCCTGGAAGGTTAAGGACAGGGGAGATGAAAAACTGTTTTTT. Translated: CAWKVKDRGDEKLFF.

This rearrangement joins TRBV2 to TRBJ2-1; a weak D match, TRBD1 (5 bases). The CDR3 is made up of 12 amino acids. V shed 7 bases and J shed 12 bases, with 16 bases lying between them. Germline CDR1 is SNHLY and CDR2 is FYNNEI. This chain's CDR3 is CASNFRVMRQFF. CDR3 DNA: TGTGCCAGCAACTTCAGGGTTATGAGGCAGTTCTTC.

The chain has TRBV29-1 and TRBJ1-3; D might be TRBD1 (5 bases). Germline V gene data show CDR1 as SQVTM and CDR2 as ANQGSEA. Trimming stripped 2 bases from V and 4 bases from J, with 15 bases between. The CDR3 sequence is 15 residues long. CDR3 sequence (DNA): TGCAGCGTTGAACTAAATCCAGGGTCCGGAAACACCATATATTTT. Translating it yields CSVELNPGSGNTIYF. Together with reference TRBV29-1 and TRBJ1-3, the CDR3 gives the full variable domain: SAVISQKPSRDICQRGTSLTIQCQVDSQVTMMFWYRQQPGQSLTLIATANQGSEATYESGFVIDKFPISRPNLTFSTLTVSNMSPEDSSIYLCSVELNPGSGNTIYFGEGSWLTVV.

The rearrangement uses TRBV12-3 or TRBV12-4 and TRBJ2-7, with D possibly TRBD1 on 5 matching bases. This CDR3 has 13 residues. With 3 bases removed from V and 2 bases from J, the gap between germline ends came to 8 bases. The DNA of the CDR3 is TGTGCCAGCAGTTTCGCACAGGCCTACGAGCAGTACTTC. This gives the protein CASSFAQAYEQYF.

The chain recombines TRBV12-3 or TRBV12-4 with TRBJ2-7; 8 positions match TRBD1. This CDR3 is 13 amino acids long. The J segment lost 6 bases and the V segment lost 4 bases, leaving 5 bases of the junction unmatched. This chain's CDR3 is CASSWTGIGEQYF. CDR3 DNA: TGTGCCAGCAGTTGGACAGGGATCGGCGAGCAGTACTTC.

This chain connects TRBV2 to TRBJ1-1; D is ambiguous. This CDR3 comprises 13 residues. Between the trimmed V and J ends, which lost 5 bases and 5 bases, there was a span of 12 bases. Looked up from germline, CDR1 is SNHLY and CDR2 is FYNNEI. The CDR3 here is CASSLQGRTEAFF. DNA of the CDR3: TGTGCCAGCAGTCTCCAAGGGAGGACTGAAGCTTTCTTT.

The chain links TRBV29-1 to TRBJ1-1, with D possibly TRBD1 on 5 matching bases. Germline lookup yields CDR1 SQVTM and CDR2 ANQGSEA. The germline V and J ends were trimmed by 7 bases and 5 bases, with 11 bases remaining between them. The CDR3 is made up of 11 amino acids. CDR3 coding DNA: TGCAGCGGCGGCGGGGGTACTGAAGCTTTCTTT. Residues: CSGGGGTEAFF.

This clone was seen just once. V and J are TRBV5-5 and TRBJ1-5, with D possibly being TRBD1 (6 bases). Between the trimmed V and J ends, which lost 4 bases and 7 bases, there was a span of 18 bases. The V gene's germline CDR1 is SGHKS and CDR2 YYEKEE (reference sequence). CDR3 length equals 15 residues. The CDR3 region is CASSRITGWGQPQHF. In nucleotides, the CDR3 is TGTGCCAGCAGCCGCATAACAGGGTGGGGACAGCCCCAGCATTTT.

The chain links TRBV5-1 to TRBJ2-1, with D maybe TRBD2 (5 bases). Germline values: CDR1 SGHRS, CDR2 YFSETQ. The CDR3 length is 14 residues. Trimming removed 4 bases from V and 9 bases from J, with 17 bases in between. CDR3 residues: CASSVGSSSSEQFF. CDR3 bases: TGCGCCAGCAGCGTGGGGAGCTCTAGCAGTGAGCAGTTCTTC.

The chain uses TRBV7-9 and TRBJ1-2, with D unresolved. Trimming left V 10 bases short and J 5 bases short, with 17 bases between. Per germline, CDR1 SEHNR and CDR2 FQNEAQ (reference sequence). This CDR3 comprises 13 residues. DNA of the CDR3: TGTGCCATCTCAACCGGGTCAGATTATGGCTACACCTTC. It encodes CAISTGSDYGYTF.

The chain combines TRBV10-3 with TRBJ1-5; D is unclear. Trimming pared 7 bases from V and 3 bases from J, leaving 10 bases between. This CDR3 has 13 amino acids. Germline CDR1 and CDR2: ENHRY and SYGVKD. The CDR3 region is CAIKRGSNQPQHF. The DNA of the CDR3 is TGTGCCATCAAGCGGGGTTCCAATCAGCCCCAGCATTTT.

This chain uses TRBV19 with TRBJ1-5; D gene uncertain. Germline V gene sequence: CDR1 LNHDA, CDR2 SQIVND (reference sequence). V lost 5 bases, J lost 7 bases, and 18 bases lay in between. The CDR3 contains 15 residues. CDR3 coding DNA: TGTGCCAGTAGTGAAGGTGTAAGGGCGGGACAGCCCCAGCATTTT. Its protein product is CASSEGVRAGQPQHF. Combining the CDR3 with reference TRBV19 and TRBJ1-5 gives the whole variable domain DGGITQSPKYLFRKEGQNVTLSCEQNLNHDAMYWYRQDPGQGLRLIYYSQIVNDFQKGDIAEGYSVSREKKESFPLTVTSAQKNPTAFYLCASSEGVRAGQPQHFGDGTRLSIL.

The chain recombines TRBV19 with TRBJ1-2; 7 bases line up with TRBD1. The CDR3 covers 14 residues. The V and J ends lost 5 bases and 7 bases, in that order; junction bases with no gene match: 10. Per germline, CDR1 LNHDA and CDR2 SQIVND (reference sequence). CDR3 protein: CASSVPGTASGYTF. The CDR3 nucleotides are TGTGCCAGTAGTGTCCCCGGGACAGCCAGTGGCTACACCTTC.

The chain employs TRBV28 and TRBJ1-1; weak D call: TRBD1 (6 bases). The germline gives CDR1 MDHEN, CDR2 SYDVKM. The CDR3 sequence is 14 residues long. The V gene lost 5 bases and the J gene lost 3 bases, with 13 bases spanning the gap. CDR3 sequence: CASSMGGLHTEAFF. The CDR3 bases are TGTGCCAGCAGTATGGGGGGGCTGCACACTGAAGCTTTCTTT.

This chain uses TRBV6-5 with TRBJ1-1; 7 bases line up with TRBD1. Germline V gene lookup returns CDR1 MNHEY and CDR2 SVGAGI. CDR3 length equals 15 residues. Trimming took 2 bases from V and 7 from J; bases not matched to a gene: 10. The CDR3 DNA reads TGTGCCAGCAGTTACCAAGGACAGGTCGGATATGAAGCTTTCTTT. Protein: CASSYQGQVGYEAFF.

The chain has TRBV15 and TRBJ1-5; 10 bases fit TRBD1. This CDR3 has 14 residues. After removal of 4 bases from V and 7 bases from J, the junction contained 4 bases not matched to a gene. Germline-derived CDR1 and CDR2 are LNHNV and YYDKDF (reference sequence). The CDR3 protein is CATSIRQGAQPQHF. CDR3 coding DNA: TGTGCCACCAGCATCAGACAGGGGGCACAGCCCCAGCATTTT.

This chain links TRBV7-9 with TRBJ1-4, with TRBD1 as a possible D gene (6 bases). Germline CDR1 SEHNR, CDR2 FQNEAQ (reference sequence). This CDR3 has 16 amino acids. V gave up 0 bases and J gave up 8 bases, with 16 bases separating them. CDR3 protein: CASSLAVWGGGEKLFF. The CDR3 coding sequence is TGTGCCAGCAGCTTAGCCGTTTGGGGGGGCGGAGAAAAACTGTTTTTT.

The gene calls are TRBV3-1 (or the pseudogene TRBV3-2) and TRBJ1-4; D may be TRBD1 (6 bases). Trimming took off 6 bases at V and 4 bases at J, with 18 bases between the two ends. Germline V lookup: CDR1 LGHDT, CDR2 YNNKEL (reference sequence). The CDR3 has 16 amino acids. The CDR3 DNA reads TGTGCCAGCAGGTTCACAGGGTTTACGGATAATGAAAAACTGTTTTTT. The encoded protein is CASRFTGFTDNEKLFF.

V gene TRBV7-8 combines with J gene TRBJ1-6, with 7 bases that match TRBD1. J lost 5 bases, V lost 4 bases, and 2 bases had no gene match. This CDR3 is built from 14 residues. Per the germline V gene, CDR1 is SGHVS and CDR2 is FQNEAQ. The CDR3 protein is CASSSGQDNSPLHF. CDR3 sequence (DNA): TGTGCCAGCAGCTCAGGACAGGATAATTCACCCCTCCACTTT.

J is TRBJ1-2 and V is TRBV14, with D possibly matching TRBD1 (6 bases). The ends were cut back, 3 bases at V and 4 bases at J, with 15 bases in the middle. CDR1 and CDR2 (germline): SGHDN, FVKESK. The CDR3 is 15 residues long. CDR3 nucleotides: TGTGCCAGCAGCCATGGCCTCAGGGGCCTCTATGGCTACACCTTC. The encoded protein is CASSHGLRGLYGYTF.